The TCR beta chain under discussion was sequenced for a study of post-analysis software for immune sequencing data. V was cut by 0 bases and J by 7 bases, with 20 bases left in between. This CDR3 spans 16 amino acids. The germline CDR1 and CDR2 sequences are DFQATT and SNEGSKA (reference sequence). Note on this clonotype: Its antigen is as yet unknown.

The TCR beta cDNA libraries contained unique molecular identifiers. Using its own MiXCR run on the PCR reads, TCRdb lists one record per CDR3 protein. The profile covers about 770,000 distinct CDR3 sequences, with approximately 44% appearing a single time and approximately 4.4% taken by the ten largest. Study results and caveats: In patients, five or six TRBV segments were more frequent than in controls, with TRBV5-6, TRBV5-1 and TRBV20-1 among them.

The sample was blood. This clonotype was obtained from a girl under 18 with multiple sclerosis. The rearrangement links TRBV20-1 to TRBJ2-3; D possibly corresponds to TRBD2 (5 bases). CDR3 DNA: TGCAGTGCTAGAGATAGTTCAGGTCTAGCATTAAATACGCAGTATTTT. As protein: CSARDSSGLALNTQYF.